This T cell receptor (beta chain) was profiled in a study of early T cells in non-severe SARS-CoV-2 infection. Study background: Sequenced bulk RNA came from whole blood that was unsorted, and chains were unpaired.

This CDR3 contains 15 residues. Between the trimmed V and J ends, which lost 5 bases and 0 bases, there was a span of 11 bases. Germline loops: CDR1 SGHAT, CDR2 FQNNGV. This clonotype was observed at least ten times. TCRdb itself ran the 5' RACE reads through MiXCR, one entry per CDR3 protein. The data contain roughly 80,000 distinct CDR3 sequences, 5.5% to 7.5% of them singletons. This sequence joins TRBV11-2 and TRBJ2-1; no reliable D call. The receptor was derived from an adult who was a healthcare worker with PCR-confirmed SARS-CoV-2 infection or an uninfected control (not recorded which). The sequenced sample consisted of whole blood. The CDR3 is CASSPVTGSYNEQFF. DNA of the CDR3: TGTGCCAGCAGCCCAGTGACTGGCTCCTACAATGAGCAGTTCTTC.